These T cell receptor beta chains were read from a single sample in a study of blood T cell repertoires in COVID-19. Clones were sequenced by immunoSEQ multiplex PCR, and TCRdb holds only the in-frame ones, with some missing. The sample consists of fewer than 350,000 clones, around 87% of them appearing once. The material sequenced was peripheral blood. The receptors here all came from a woman aged 50 to 60 who had recovered from COVID-19. The CDR3 runs from the conserved cysteine through the conserved F or W. The order of the fields is CDR3 protein, CDR3 DNA, V gene, J gene, D gene, clone size. D genes are given only for firm matches. Not every row has a clone size; where given, it reads once, few, many or a size class.

CASSPLLAGGLDNEQFF	TGTGCCAGCAGCCCCTTGCTTGCGGGAGGCCTCGACAATGAGCAGTTCTTC	TRBV11-3	TRBJ2-1	TRBD2	.
CAWSGGQQNTGELFF	TGTGCCTGGAGTGGGGGACAGCAGAACACCGGGGAGCTGTTTTTT	TRBV30	TRBJ2-2	TRBD1	once
CASSTQGRQGCNQPQHF	TGTGCCAGCAGCACTCAGGGTAGGCAGGGGTGCAATCAGCCCCAGCATTTT	TRBV21-1	TRBJ1-5	.	.
CASSYAGDGGYTF	TGTGCCAGCAGTTACGCAGGGGACGGAGGCTACACCTTC	TRBV6-5	TRBJ1-2	.	.
CASRETQANTGELFF	TGTGCCAGTAGGGAGACCCAGGCGAACACCGGGGAGCTGTTTTTT	TRBV7-2	TRBJ2-2	.	once
CASSIRGRGTGELFF	TGTGCCAGTAGTATAAGGGGGCGCGGAACCGGGGAGCTGTTTTTT	TRBV19	TRBJ2-2	TRBD1	.
CASIAGRGNSPLHF	TGTGCCAGCATTGCCGGCAGGGGGAATTCACCCCTCCACTTT	TRBV28	TRBJ1-6	TRBD1	.
CAWARGGSSYNEQFF	TGTGCCTGGGCTAGGGGCGGGAGCTCCTACAATGAGCAGTTCTTC	TRBV30	TRBJ2-1	TRBD2	.
CASTGVSETQYF	TGTGCCAGTACAGGGGTCTCGGAGACCCAGTACTTC	TRBV6-5	TRBJ2-5	TRBD1	.
CASSQVPRGTWGYTF	TGCGCCAGCAGCCAAGTCCCCCGGGGGACTTGGGGCTACACCTTC	TRBV4-1	TRBJ1-2	.	.
CASSRVGADLYGYTF	TGTGCCAGCAGCCGTGTAGGGGCCGACCTTTATGGCTACACCTTC	TRBV3-1/TRBV3-2	TRBJ1-2	.	.
CASSSYQRGRTGELFF	TGTGCCAGCAGTTCCTACCAGCGGGGGAGGACCGGGGAGCTGTTTTTT	TRBV27	TRBJ2-2	TRBD2	.
CASSYPGHTSYEQYF	TGTGCCAGCAGTTACCCGGGACATACCTCCTACGAGCAGTACTTC	TRBV6-2/TRBV6-3	TRBJ2-7	.	.
CASSKAKAGGLQDTQYF	TGTGCCAGCAGCAAAGCAAAGGCGGGGGGGCTTCAAGATACGCAGTATTTT	TRBV7-9	TRBJ2-3	TRBD2	.
CASSLRGGISNQPQHF	TGTGCCAGCAGCCTCAGGGGAGGGATTAGCAATCAGCCCCAGCATTTT	TRBV11-3	TRBJ1-5	.	.
CASSSRGATDTQYF	TGCGCCAGCAGCTCGCGGGGGGCCACAGATACGCAGTATTTT	TRBV5-1	TRBJ2-3	TRBD2	.
CASSVGGQGAEQPQHF	TGTGCCAGTAGTGTGGGGGGACAGGGGGCAGAACAGCCCCAGCATTTT	TRBV19	TRBJ1-5	TRBD1	.
CASGGRANEKLFF	TGTGCCAGCGGCGGGAGGGCTAATGAAAAACTGTTTTTT	TRBV28	TRBJ1-4	.	.
CASSFTGGLGYTF	TGTGCCAGCAGCTTCACAGGGGGCCTTGGCTACACCTTC	TRBV11-3	TRBJ1-2	TRBD1	few
CASSLDNEYGYTF	TGTGCCAGCAGCTTAGATAATGAGTATGGCTACACCTTC	TRBV7-2	TRBJ1-2	.	.
CASDRDSGRVNEQFF	TGTGCCAGCGATCGGGATAGCGGGAGGGTCAATGAGCAGTTCTTC	TRBV6-5	TRBJ2-1	TRBD2	.
CASSVGNRANTEAFF	TGTGCCAGCAGCGTAGGTAACAGGGCGAACACTGAAGCTTTCTTT	TRBV9	TRBJ1-1	.	.
CASTQQGVHEQYF	TGTGCCAGCACCCAACAGGGGGTACACGAGCAGTACTTC	TRBV6-6	TRBJ2-7	TRBD1	.
CASSPTPGTYEQYF	TGTGCCAGCAGCCCCACCCCGGGGACCTACGAGCAGTACTTC	TRBV7-2	TRBJ2-7	.	.
CSSIQSGYTF	TGCAGTTCGATACAGTCCGGCTACACCTTC	TRBV20-1	TRBJ1-2	.	.
CASSQKRDPFHEQYF	TGTGCCAGCAGCCAAAAGCGGGACCCGTTCCACGAGCAGTACTTC	TRBV3-1/TRBV3-2	TRBJ2-7	TRBD2	once
CASSEARTGIGYTF	TGTGCCAGCAGTGAAGCGAGGACAGGGATAGGCTACACCTTC	TRBV2	TRBJ1-2	TRBD1	.
CASSQLTDEQYF	TGTGCCAGCAGCCAGCTGACAGACGAGCAGTACTTC	TRBV14	TRBJ2-7	.	.